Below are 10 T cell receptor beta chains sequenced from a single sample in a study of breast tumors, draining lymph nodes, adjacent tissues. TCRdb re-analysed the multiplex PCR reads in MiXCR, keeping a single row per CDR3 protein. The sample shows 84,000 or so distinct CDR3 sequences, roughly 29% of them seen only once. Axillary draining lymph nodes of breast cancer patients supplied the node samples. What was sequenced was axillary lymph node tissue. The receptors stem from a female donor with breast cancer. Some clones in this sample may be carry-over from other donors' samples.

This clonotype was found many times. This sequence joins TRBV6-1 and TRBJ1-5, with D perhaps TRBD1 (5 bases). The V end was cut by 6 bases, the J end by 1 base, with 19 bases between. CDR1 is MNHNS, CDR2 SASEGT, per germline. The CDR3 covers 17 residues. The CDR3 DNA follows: TGTGCCAGCAGATTAAGACAGACTCTTGGGAGCAATCAGCCCCAGCATTTT. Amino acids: CASRLRQTLGSNQPQHF.

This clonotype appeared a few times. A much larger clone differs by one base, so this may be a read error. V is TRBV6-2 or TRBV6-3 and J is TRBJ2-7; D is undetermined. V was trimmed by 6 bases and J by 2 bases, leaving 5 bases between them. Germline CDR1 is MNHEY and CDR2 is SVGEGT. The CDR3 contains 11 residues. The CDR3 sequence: CASSPTYEQYF. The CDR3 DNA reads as TGTGCCAGCAGCCCGACCTACGAGCAGTACTTC.

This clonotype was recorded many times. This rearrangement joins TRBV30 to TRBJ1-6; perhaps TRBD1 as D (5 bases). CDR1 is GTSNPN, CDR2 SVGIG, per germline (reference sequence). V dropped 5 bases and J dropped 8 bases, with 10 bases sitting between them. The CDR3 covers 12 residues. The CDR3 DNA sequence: TGTGCCTGGGGGGGGAGGGATTCACCCCTCCACTTT. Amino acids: CAWGGRDSPLHF.

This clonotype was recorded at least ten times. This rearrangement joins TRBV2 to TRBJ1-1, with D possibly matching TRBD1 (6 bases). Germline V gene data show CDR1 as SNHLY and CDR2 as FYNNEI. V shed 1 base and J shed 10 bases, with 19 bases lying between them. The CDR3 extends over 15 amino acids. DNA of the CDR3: TGTGCCAGCAGTGAAGAAGTAGGGAGGGGGGGAGTAGCTTTCTTT. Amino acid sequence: CASSEEVGRGGVAFF.

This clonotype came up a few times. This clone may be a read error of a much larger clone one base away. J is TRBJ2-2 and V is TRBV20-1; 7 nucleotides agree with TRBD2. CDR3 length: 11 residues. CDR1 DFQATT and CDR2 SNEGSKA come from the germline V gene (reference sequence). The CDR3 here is CSARDAGELSF. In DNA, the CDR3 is TGCAGTGCTAGAGATGCGGGGGAGCTGTCTTTT.

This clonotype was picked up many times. The CDR3 nucleotides are TGTGCCAGCAGAAACAGCGATCATCAGCCCCAGCATTTT. Translating gives CASRNSDHQPQHF. The genes are TRBV6-2 or TRBV6-3 and TRBJ1-5, with no clear D. The germline CDR1 and CDR2 sequences are MNHEY and SVGEGT. The CDR3 has 13 residues. Trimming took off 6 bases at V and 5 bases at J, with 11 bases between the two ends.

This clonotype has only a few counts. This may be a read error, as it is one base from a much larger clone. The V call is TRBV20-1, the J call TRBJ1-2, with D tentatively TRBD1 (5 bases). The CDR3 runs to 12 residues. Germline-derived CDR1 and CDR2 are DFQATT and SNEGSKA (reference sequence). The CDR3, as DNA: TGCAGTGCTAGACTCGACAGCAATGGCTCCGCCTTC. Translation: CSARLDSNGSAF.

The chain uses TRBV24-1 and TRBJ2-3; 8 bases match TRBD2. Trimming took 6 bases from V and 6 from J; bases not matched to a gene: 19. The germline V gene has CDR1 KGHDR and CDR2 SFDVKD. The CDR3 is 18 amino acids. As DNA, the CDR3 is TGTGCCACCAGTCCCACACCGCGATTAGCGGGATCCGCCGATACGCAGTATTTT. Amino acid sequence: CATSPTPRLAGSADTQYF.

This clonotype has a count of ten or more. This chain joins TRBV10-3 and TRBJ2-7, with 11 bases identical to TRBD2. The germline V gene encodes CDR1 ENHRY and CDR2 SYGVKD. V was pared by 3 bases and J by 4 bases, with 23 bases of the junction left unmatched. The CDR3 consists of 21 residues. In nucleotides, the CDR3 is TGTGCCATCAGTGACCCATATCGACTAGCGGGAACACACCGGGAACCTTACGAGCAGTACTTC. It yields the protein CAISDPYRLAGTHREPYEQYF.

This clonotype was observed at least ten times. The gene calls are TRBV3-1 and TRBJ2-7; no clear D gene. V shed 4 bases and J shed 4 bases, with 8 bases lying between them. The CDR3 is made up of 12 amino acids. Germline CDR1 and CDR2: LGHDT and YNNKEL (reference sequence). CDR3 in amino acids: CASSLSQYEQYF. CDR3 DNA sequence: TGTGCCAGCAGCCTCAGTCAATACGAGCAGTACTTC.